A few counts support the clone carrying this T cell receptor beta chain. Antigen unknown. Germline V CDR1 and CDR2: SNHLY, FYNNEI. With 6 bases removed from V and 5 bases from J, the gap between germline ends came to 14 bases. This CDR3 region has 14 residues. Data came from immunoSEQ multiplex PCR; TCRdb stores just in-frame clones and leaves some out. Among 4,500 to 7,000 clones listed, roughly 65% were seen once. The data stem from a study of CD8 T cell repertoires and HIV-1 epitope variants. Study background: Twenty-five autologous and known Gag and Nef epitope variant peptides each stimulated T cells separately. Enriched T cells were co-cultured with equal numbers of autologous T cell-negative antigen-presenting cells. An uncultured baseline aliquot held 1M T cells. Overall study results and limits: Roughly nine antigen-specific TCR beta clonotypes were found; six seemed cross-reactive to variants.

The chain recombines TRBV2 with TRBJ1-5; TRBD1 is a possible D gene (6 bases). This TCR was recovered from a male donor with HIV. The sample taken for sequencing was cultured CD8+ T cells derived from PBMCs. The CDR3 DNA is TGTGCCAGCAGACAAGGACAGTCAGATCAGCCCCAGCATTTT. It encodes CASRQGQSDQPQHF.